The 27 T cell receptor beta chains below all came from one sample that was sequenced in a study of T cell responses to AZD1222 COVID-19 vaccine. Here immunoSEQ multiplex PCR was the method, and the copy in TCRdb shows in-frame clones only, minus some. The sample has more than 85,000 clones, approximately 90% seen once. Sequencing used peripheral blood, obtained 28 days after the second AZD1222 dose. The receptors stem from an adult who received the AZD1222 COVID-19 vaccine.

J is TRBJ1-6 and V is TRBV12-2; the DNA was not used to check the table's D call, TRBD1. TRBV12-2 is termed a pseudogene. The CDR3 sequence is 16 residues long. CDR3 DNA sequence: TGTGCAAGTCGCTTAGATGGGGCGACTGGGGAATCACCCCTCCACTTT. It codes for CASRLDGATGESPLHF.

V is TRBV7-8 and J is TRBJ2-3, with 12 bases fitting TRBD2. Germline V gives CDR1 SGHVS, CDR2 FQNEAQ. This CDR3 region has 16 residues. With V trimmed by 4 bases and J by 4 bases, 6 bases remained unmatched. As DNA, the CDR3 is TGTGCCAGCAGCTCACCAACTAGCGGGGGGTCAGATACGCAGTATTTT. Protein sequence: CASSSPTSGGSDTQYF.

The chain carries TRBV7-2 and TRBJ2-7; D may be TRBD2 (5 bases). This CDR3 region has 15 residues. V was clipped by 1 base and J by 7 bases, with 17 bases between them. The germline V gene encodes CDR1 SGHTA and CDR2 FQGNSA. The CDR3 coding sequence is TGTGCCAGCAGCTTAGTTCCCAAACTAGTTTCAGAGCAGTACTTC. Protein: CASSLVPKLVSEQYF.

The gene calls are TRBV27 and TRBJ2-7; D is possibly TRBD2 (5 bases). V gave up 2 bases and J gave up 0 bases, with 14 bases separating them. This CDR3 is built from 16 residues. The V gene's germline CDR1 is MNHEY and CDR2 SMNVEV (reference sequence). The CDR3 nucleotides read TGTGCCAGCAGTTTAAGGAGGAGTCCGATCTCCTACGAGCAGTACTTC. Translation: CASSLRRSPISYEQYF.

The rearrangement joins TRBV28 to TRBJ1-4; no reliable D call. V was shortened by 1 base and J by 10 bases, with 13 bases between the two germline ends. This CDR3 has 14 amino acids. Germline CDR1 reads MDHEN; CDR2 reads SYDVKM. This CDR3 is CASSLFATTGKLFF. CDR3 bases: TGTGCCAGCAGTTTATTTGCGACGACCGGAAAACTGTTTTTT.

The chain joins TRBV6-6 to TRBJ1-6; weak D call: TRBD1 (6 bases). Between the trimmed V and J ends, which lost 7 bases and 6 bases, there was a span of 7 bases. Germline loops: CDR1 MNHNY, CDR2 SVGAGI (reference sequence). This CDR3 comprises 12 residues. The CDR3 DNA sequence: TGTGCCAGCAAAGGGGGTAATTCACCCCTCCACTTT. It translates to CASKGGNSPLHF.

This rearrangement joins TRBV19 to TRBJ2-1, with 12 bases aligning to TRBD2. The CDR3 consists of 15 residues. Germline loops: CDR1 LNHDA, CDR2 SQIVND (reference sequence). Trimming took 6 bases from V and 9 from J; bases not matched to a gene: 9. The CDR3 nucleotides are TGTGCCAGTAGCCCTACTAGCGGGAGGTTTGGTGAGCAGTTCTTC. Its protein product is CASSPTSGRFGEQFF. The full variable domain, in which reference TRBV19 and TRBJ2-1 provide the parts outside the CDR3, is DGGITQSPKYLFRKEGQNVTLSCEQNLNHDAMYWYRQDPGQGLRLIYYSQIVNDFQKGDIAEGYSVSREKKESFPLTVTSAQKNPTAFYLCASSPTSGRFGEQFFGPGTRLTVL.

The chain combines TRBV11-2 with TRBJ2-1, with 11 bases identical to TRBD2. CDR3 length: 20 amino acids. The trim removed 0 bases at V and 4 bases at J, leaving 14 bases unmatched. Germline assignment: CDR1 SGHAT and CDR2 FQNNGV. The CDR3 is CASSLERGGSGRARYNEQFF. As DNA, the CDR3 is TGTGCCAGCAGCTTAGAAAGGGGAGGTAGCGGGAGGGCGAGGTACAATGAGCAGTTCTTC.

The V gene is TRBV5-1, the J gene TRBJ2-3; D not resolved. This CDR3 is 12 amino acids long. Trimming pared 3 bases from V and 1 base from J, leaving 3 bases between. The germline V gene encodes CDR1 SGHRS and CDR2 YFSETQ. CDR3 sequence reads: CASSSGTDTQYF. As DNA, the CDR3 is TGCGCCAGCAGCTCTGGCACAGATACGCAGTATTTT.

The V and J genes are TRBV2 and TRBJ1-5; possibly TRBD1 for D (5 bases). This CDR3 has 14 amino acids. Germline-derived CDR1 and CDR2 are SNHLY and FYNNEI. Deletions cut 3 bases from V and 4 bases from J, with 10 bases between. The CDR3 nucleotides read TGTGCCAGCAGTGAGGGGACGGGGAATCAGCCCCAGCATTTT. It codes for CASSEGTGNQPQHF.

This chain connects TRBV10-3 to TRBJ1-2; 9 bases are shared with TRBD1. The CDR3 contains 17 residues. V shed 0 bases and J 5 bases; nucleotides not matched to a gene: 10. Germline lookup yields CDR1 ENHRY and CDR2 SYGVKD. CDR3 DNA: TGTGCCATCAGTGAGTCGACCGGGACAGGGTTCCCGTATGGCTACACCTTC. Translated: CAISESTGTGFPYGYTF.

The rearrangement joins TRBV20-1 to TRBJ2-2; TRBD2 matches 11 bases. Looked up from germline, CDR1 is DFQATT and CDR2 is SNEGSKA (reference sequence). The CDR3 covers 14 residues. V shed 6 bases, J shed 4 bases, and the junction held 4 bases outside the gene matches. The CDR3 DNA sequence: TGCAGTGCAAGTACTAGCGGGAGCACCGGGGAGCTGTTTTTT. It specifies CSASTSGSTGELFF.

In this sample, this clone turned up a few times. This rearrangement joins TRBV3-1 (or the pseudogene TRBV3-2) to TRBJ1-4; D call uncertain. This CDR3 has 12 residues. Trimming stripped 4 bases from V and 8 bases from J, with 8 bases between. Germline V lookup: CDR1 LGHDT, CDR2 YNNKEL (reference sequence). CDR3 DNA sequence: TGTGCCAGCAGCCCGGGCCAGGAAAAACTGTTTTTT. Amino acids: CASSPGQEKLFF.

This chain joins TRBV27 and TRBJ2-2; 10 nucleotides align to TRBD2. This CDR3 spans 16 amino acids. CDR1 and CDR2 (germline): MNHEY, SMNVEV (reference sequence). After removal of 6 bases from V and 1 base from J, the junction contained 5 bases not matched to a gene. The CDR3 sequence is CASRSSGSRNTGELFF. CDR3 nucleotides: TGTGCCAGCAGGTCTAGCGGGAGTAGGAACACCGGGGAGCTGTTTTTT.

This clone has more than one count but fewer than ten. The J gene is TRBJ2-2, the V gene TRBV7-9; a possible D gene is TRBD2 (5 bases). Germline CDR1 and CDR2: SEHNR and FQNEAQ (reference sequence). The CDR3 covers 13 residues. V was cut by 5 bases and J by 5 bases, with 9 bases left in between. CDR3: CASSPDWTGELFF. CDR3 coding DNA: TGTGCCAGCAGCCCGGACTGGACCGGGGAGCTGTTTTTT.

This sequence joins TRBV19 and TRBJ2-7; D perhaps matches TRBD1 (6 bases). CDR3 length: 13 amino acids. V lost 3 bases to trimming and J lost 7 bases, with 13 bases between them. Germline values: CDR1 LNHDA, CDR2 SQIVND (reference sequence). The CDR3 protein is CASSMDSGREQYF. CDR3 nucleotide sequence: TGTGCCAGTAGTATGGACAGTGGCCGGGAGCAGTACTTC. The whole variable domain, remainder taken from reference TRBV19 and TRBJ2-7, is DGGITQSPKYLFRKEGQNVTLSCEQNLNHDAMYWYRQDPGQGLRLIYYSQIVNDFQKGDIAEGYSVSREKKESFPLTVTSAQKNPTAFYLCASSMDSGREQYFGPGTRLTVT.

The CDR3 spells CASSYFTRGSNTEAFF. The CDR3 nucleotides read TGTGCCAGCAGTTATTTCACAAGGGGTTCGAACACTGAAGCTTTCTTT. The rearrangement uses TRBV6-5 and TRBJ1-1; weak D call: TRBD1 (5 bases). Trimming removed 3 bases from V and 1 base from J, with 15 bases in between. Germline V CDR1 and CDR2: MNHEY, SVGAGI. The CDR3 length is 16 residues.

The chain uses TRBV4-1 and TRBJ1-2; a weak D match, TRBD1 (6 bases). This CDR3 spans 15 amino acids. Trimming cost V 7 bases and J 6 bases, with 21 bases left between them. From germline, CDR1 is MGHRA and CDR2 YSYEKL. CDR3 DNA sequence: TGCGCCAGCACGAGTCAGAGGGGGGCTGTTGATGGCTACACCTTC. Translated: CASTSQRGAVDGYTF.

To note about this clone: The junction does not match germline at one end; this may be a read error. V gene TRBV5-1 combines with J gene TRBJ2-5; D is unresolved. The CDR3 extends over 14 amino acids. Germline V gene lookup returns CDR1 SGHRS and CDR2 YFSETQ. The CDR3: CASSLDLLQEAQYF. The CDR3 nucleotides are TGCGCCAGCAGCTTGGATTTGCTACAAGAGGCCCAGTACTTC.

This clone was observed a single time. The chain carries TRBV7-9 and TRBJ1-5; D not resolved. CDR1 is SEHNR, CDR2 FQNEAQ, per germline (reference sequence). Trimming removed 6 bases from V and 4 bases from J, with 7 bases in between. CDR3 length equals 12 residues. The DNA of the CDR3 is TGTGCCAGCAGTGTTCGAAATCAGCCCCAGCATTTT. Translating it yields CASSVRNQPQHF.

CDR3 nucleotide sequence: TGTGCCAGCAGTTTAACTTTCACCGGGGAGCTGTTTTTT. Encoded protein: CASSLTFTGELFF. The chain uses TRBV27 and TRBJ2-2; D unclear. The CDR3 is 13 residues long. The V end lost 2 bases, the J end lost 4 bases, and 5 bases lay between the germline ends. Germline V gene lookup returns CDR1 MNHEY and CDR2 SMNVEV (reference sequence).

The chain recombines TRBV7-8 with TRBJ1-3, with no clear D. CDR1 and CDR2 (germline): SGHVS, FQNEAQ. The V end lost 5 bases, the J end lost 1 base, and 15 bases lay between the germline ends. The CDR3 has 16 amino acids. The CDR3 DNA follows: TGTGCCAGCAGCCAGCGCCCTGGGCGATCTGGAAACACCATATATTTT. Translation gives CASSQRPGRSGNTIYF.

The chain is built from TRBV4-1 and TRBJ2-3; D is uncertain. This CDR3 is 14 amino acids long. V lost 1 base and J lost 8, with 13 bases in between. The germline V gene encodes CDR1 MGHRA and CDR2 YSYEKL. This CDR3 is CASSQVDLSGTQYF. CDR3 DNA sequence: TGCGCCAGCAGCCAAGTAGACCTTTCGGGTACGCAGTATTTT.

The CDR3 loop reads CASSHGGSELFF. The CDR3 DNA reads as TGTGCCAGCAGTCACGGGGGGTCCGAGCTGTTTTTT. This chain links TRBV6-2 or TRBV6-3 with TRBJ2-2, with 7 nucleotides matching TRBD2. The CDR3 contains 12 residues. J gave up 11 bases and V 5 bases, and 5 bases lay outside the gene matches. The germline V gene encodes CDR1 MNHEY and CDR2 SVGEGT.

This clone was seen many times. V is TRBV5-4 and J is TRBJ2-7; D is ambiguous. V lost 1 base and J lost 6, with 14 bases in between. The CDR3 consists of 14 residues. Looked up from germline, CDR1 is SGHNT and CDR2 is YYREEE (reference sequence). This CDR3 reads CASSLWGPLGEQYF. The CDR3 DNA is TGTGCCAGCAGCTTGTGGGGTCCCCTTGGCGAGCAGTACTTC.

The CDR3 bases are TGTGCCAGCAGCCAGGACACAGAAAAAGCTTTCTTT. This encodes CASSQDTEKAFF. The rearrangement uses TRBV4-2 and TRBJ1-1, with D tentatively TRBD1 (5 bases). CDR3 length: 12 residues. V lost 3 bases and J 9 bases, leaving 11 bases between the germline ends. Germline lookup yields CDR1 LGHNA and CDR2 YNFKEQ.

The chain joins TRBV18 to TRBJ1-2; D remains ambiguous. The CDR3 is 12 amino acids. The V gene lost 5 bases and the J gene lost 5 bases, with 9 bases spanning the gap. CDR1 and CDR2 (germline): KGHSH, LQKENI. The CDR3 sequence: CASSSGRYGYTF. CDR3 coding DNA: TGTGCCAGCTCATCCGGACGTTATGGCTACACCTTC.